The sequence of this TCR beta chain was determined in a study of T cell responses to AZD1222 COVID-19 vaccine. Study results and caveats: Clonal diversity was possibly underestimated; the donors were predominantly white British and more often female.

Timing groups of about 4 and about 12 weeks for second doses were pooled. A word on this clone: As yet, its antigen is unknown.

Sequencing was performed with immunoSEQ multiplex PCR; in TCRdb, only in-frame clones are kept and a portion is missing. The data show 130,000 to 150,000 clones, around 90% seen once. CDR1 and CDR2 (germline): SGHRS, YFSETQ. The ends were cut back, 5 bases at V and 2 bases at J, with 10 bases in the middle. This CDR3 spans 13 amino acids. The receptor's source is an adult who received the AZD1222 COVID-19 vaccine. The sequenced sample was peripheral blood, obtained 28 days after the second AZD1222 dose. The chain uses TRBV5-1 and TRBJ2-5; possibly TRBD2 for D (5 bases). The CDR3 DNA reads TGCGCCAGCAGGGGATCGGGGCAAGAGACCCAGTACTTC. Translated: CASRGSGQETQYF. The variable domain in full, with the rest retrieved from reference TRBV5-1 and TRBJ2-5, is KAGVTQTPRYLIKTRGQQVTLSCSPISGHRSVSWYQQTPGQGLQFLFEYFSETQRNKGNFPGRFSGRQFSNSRSEMNVSTLELGDSALYLCASRGSGQETQYFGPGTRLLVL.